This TCR beta chain stems from a study (dated by TCRdb to between 2015 and 2017). In terms of the full investigation: Whether tumor-infiltrating Tregs in breast cancer are recruited from blood Tregs or converted in situ from other CD4+ T cell subsets was tested.

The memory CD4+ T cell population was isolated based on a CD4+CD45RO+CD25- phenotype. Tregs, naive and memory CD4+ T cells from tumor, blood and ipsilateral draining lymph nodes of five breast cancer patients underwent full-length TCR alpha and beta sequencing. Tumor tissue, along with lymph nodes from ipsilateral axillary dissection, was perfused with PBS, minced, and then digested using collagenase I and hyaluronidase. FACS confirmed that the sorted cell populations were more than 90% pure. This clonotype was seen only once. The specificity of this receptor is unknown. No base quality information exists; no much larger clone differs at one position. Resting on one read, the evidence is weak. Study-wide findings and limitations: The larger-cohort validation was restricted to a single TCR beta V-J rearrangement rather than whole repertoires. The greatest overlap of tumor-infiltrating Treg TCR alpha and beta sequences was observed with tumor naive CD4+ T cells, followed by blood naive CD4+ T cells. The TCR gene usage of tumor memory CD4+ T cells clustered together with blood and lymph node memory CD4+ cells and with lymph node naive CD4+ cells.

Full-length TCR variable regions were amplified by 5' RACE PCR using constant-region reverse primers, and then by semi-nested PCR using Nested Universal Primer A. Using the ReliaPrep RNA Cell Miniprep System, total RNA was extracted, and the SMARTer RACE 5'/3' Kit was then used to reverse transcribe the RNA into 5'RACE-ready cDNA. An Illumina MiSeq was used to sequence the full-length TCR alpha and beta libraries, which had been barcoded with multiplex adaptors. As for the original processing: For each of nine subset-tissue groups, sequencing data from the five patients were pooled, and the groups were compared by unsupervised clustering of TCR gene usage. The Morisita-Horn index, with shared sequences weighted by their contribution to each repertoire, was used to calculate repertoire similarity. The public reads were reanalyzed by TCRdb: fastp trimming at Q25, MiXCR alignment, in-frame beta chains only. CDR3 protein sequences are deduplicated, and each keeps its most common genes and DNA. These V and J calls are TCRdb output, not the study's own analysis. This sample holds around 9,100 distinct CDR3 sequences; roughly 66% were observed only once. The ten largest make up less than 7.5% of the sample.

The specimen sequenced was tumor-infiltrating memory CD4+ T cells sorted from the breast tumor. Explained via the paper, the cell subset or site label denotes: memory CD4+ T cells, CD4+CD45RO+CD25-. The source of this sequence is a female donor with breast cancer.

In nucleotides, the sequence is TGTGCCAGCAGTTTAGCGCTCCGGGATACGCAGTATTTT. Its protein is CASSLALRDTQYF. The sequence is built from TRBV12-3 or TRBV12-4 and TRBJ2-3, with the D segment identity uncertain. Inclusive of the bounding cysteine and phenylalanine, the CDR3 is 13 residues long. Just CDR3 DNA is preserved here, 39 bases in frame from base 1. At the junction V is shortened by 0 bases and J by 6 bases, with 7 bases in between.